These 25 T cell receptor beta chains were sequenced from one sample in a study of blood T cell repertoires in COVID-19. The assay was immunoSEQ multiplex PCR, and TCRdb's table has in-frame clones only and misses some. The sample contains some 200,000 clones, 85% to 90% of which appear only once. Specimen: peripheral blood. These receptors were taken from a man older than 75 with acute or convalescent COVID-19.

This clone showed up just once. V gene TRBV14 combines with J gene TRBJ2-2; D is undetermined. This CDR3 is built from 16 residues. V dropped 3 bases and J dropped 1 base, with 12 bases sitting between them. Germline CDR1 reads SGHDN; CDR2 reads FVKESK. CDR3: CASSQWSGVNTGELFF. CDR3 in DNA: TGTGCCAGCAGCCAGTGGAGTGGAGTGAACACCGGGGAGCTGTTTTTT.

The chain joins TRBV18 to TRBJ1-1, with 8 nucleotides matching TRBD1. The germline CDR1 and CDR2 sequences are KGHSH and LQKENI. The V gene end was trimmed by 3 bases and the J gene end by 3 bases; junction bases not matched to a gene: 3. The CDR3 is 14 residues long. The CDR3 here is CASSPTGVDTEAFF. CDR3 coding DNA: TGTGCCAGCTCACCGACAGGGGTTGACACTGAAGCTTTCTTT.

The rearrangement links TRBV3-1 (or the pseudogene TRBV3-2) to TRBJ1-2; D is possibly TRBD1 (5 bases). The CDR3 is 15 amino acids. Germline V gives CDR1 LGHDT, CDR2 YNNKEL (reference sequence). V was clipped by 1 base and J by 2 bases, with 11 bases between them. The CDR3 spells CASSQVGAGNYGYTF. The CDR3 bases are TGTGCCAGCAGCCAAGTAGGGGCGGGAAACTATGGCTACACCTTC.

The chain recombines TRBV7-9 with TRBJ2-2, with D hard to call. Germline V lookup: CDR1 SEHNR, CDR2 FQNEAQ (reference sequence). The germline V and J ends were trimmed by 3 bases and 6 bases, with 11 bases remaining between them. This CDR3 has 14 residues. The CDR3, as DNA: TGTGCCAGCAGCTTCAGTCCCCCCCCCGGGGAGCTGTTTTTT. Amino acids: CASSFSPPPGELFF.

The chain employs TRBV21-1 and TRBJ1-4; TRBD1, as called in the table, went unchecked against the DNA. TRBV21-1 is a documented pseudogene. This CDR3 has 16 amino acids. The CDR3, as DNA: TGTGCCAGCAGCAAGAACAAAATTGGAACTAATGAAAAACTGTTTTTT. Its protein product is CASSKNKIGTNEKLFF.

V is TRBV2 and J is TRBJ2-6, with a weak D call TRBD1 (6 bases). Deletions cut 5 bases from V and 2 bases from J, with 13 bases between. The length of the CDR3 is 16 residues. Looked up from germline, CDR1 is SNHLY and CDR2 is FYNNEI. This CDR3 reads CASSRIRGTGANVLTF. The CDR3, as DNA: TGTGCCAGCAGTCGGATAAGGGGGACTGGGGCCAACGTCCTGACTTTC.

The V gene is TRBV7-9, the J gene TRBJ2-7, with TRBD1 identical over 7 bases. J gave up 2 bases and V 1 base, and 2 bases lay outside the gene matches. Germline CDR1 and CDR2: SEHNR and FQNEAQ (reference sequence). This CDR3 contains 14 residues. CDR3 sequence (DNA): TGTGCCAGCAGCTTAGGAAGGGGGCCCTACGAGCAGTACGTC. Translating it yields CASSLGRGPYEQYV.

The chain carries TRBV29-1 and TRBJ2-7; TRBD2 might be the D (5 bases). Trimming took 0 bases from V and 2 from J, leaving 8 bases between them. The CDR3 totals 13 residues. Germline loops: CDR1 SQVTM, CDR2 ANQGSEA. The CDR3 protein is CSVEDGVTYEQYF. CDR3 in DNA: TGCAGCGTTGAAGACGGGGTCACCTACGAGCAGTACTTC.

The V gene is TRBV19, the J gene TRBJ2-3; 14 bases match TRBD2. This CDR3 contains 17 residues. V lost 5 bases to trimming and J lost 9 bases; unmatched junction nucleotides: 13. Germline assignment: CDR1 LNHDA and CDR2 SQIVND (reference sequence). The DNA for the CDR3 is TGTGCCAGTAGTCAACAGGGACTAGCGGGGGCCCTCGCAACGCAGTATTTT. Translation gives CASSQQGLAGALATQYF.

This chain links TRBV5-1 with TRBJ2-7, with D tentatively TRBD1 (6 bases). Germline CDR1 reads SGHRS; CDR2 reads YFSETQ. Between the trimmed V and J ends, which lost 0 bases and 0 bases, there was a span of 7 bases. CDR3 length: 14 residues. In DNA, the CDR3 is TGCGCCAGCAGCTTGGGGACAGTCTCCTACGAGCAGTACTTC. Amino acid sequence: CASSLGTVSYEQYF.

V usage is TRBV2 and J usage is TRBJ1-1, with a possible D match to TRBD1 (5 bases). Trimming left V 5 bases short and J 1 base short, with 11 bases between. Germline-derived CDR1 and CDR2 are SNHLY and FYNNEI. The CDR3 is 14 residues long. Here the CDR3 DNA reads TGTGCCAGCAGTTCACGACAGAAGAACACTGAAGCTTTCTTT. It specifies CASSSRQKNTEAFF.

This clone has just one count. The chain has TRBV11-3 and TRBJ2-5; possibly TRBD2 for D (6 bases). The CDR3 has 14 residues. From germline, CDR1 is SGHNT and CDR2 YENEEA. Trimming pared 2 bases from V and 3 bases from J, leaving 10 bases between. The CDR3 spells CASSLLTGEETQYF. The CDR3 nucleotides are TGTGCCAGCAGCTTACTTACGGGGGAAGAGACCCAGTACTTC.

This clone was seen a single time. This chain uses TRBV3-1 (or the pseudogene TRBV3-2) with TRBJ2-4, with TRBD2 matching 10 bases. The V gene's germline CDR1 is LGHDT and CDR2 YNNKEL (reference sequence). This CDR3 region has 15 residues. V lost 8 bases and J lost 5; bases outside the gene matches: 9. In nucleotides, the CDR3 is TGTGCCAGCCTTACCACTAGCGGGAACCAAAACATTCAGTACTTC. Residues: CASLTTSGNQNIQYF.

The V and J genes are TRBV6-5 and TRBJ1-2, with 9 bases identical to TRBD1. V lost 5 bases to trimming and J lost 5 bases; unmatched junction nucleotides: 3. The CDR3 has 13 amino acids. The germline V gene encodes CDR1 MNHEY and CDR2 SVGAGI. The CDR3 coding sequence is TGTGCCAGCAGTCGGACAGGGGTGTATGGCTACACCTTC. This gives the protein CASSRTGVYGYTF.

Here the CDR3 DNA reads TGTGCCAGCAGCCAAGGTAGCCCGGAGCAGTTCTTC. Amino acids: CASSQGSPEQFF. The chain employs TRBV3-1 (or the pseudogene TRBV3-2) and TRBJ2-1; D unclear. Germline V gives CDR1 LGHDT, CDR2 YNNKEL (reference sequence). V lost 1 base, J lost 10 bases, and 8 bases lay in between. The CDR3 is 12 amino acids.

The chain carries TRBV30 and TRBJ2-5; D unresolved. This CDR3 comprises 12 residues. Looked up from germline, CDR1 is GTSNPN and CDR2 is SVGIG (reference sequence). V lost 4 bases and J lost 4, with 10 bases in between. CDR3: CAWTSGTETQYF. CDR3 DNA: TGTGCCTGGACATCGGGTACAGAGACCCAGTACTTC.

The rearrangement uses TRBV28 and TRBJ1-1; 9 bases match TRBD1. Per germline, CDR1 MDHEN and CDR2 SYDVKM. J was trimmed by 4 bases and V by 6 bases; bases with no gene match: 12. The CDR3 has 16 residues. The CDR3 bases are TGTGCCAGCAGGAAACAGGGGGCGAATCGGGCCACTGAAGCTTTCTTT. Translation gives CASRKQGANRATEAFF.

At least ten counts were recorded for this clone. The chain links TRBV4-1 to TRBJ1-2; the match to TRBD1 covers 7 bases. Germline values: CDR1 MGHRA, CDR2 YSYEKL. This CDR3 is built from 17 residues. V lost 0 bases, J lost 4 bases, and 11 bases stayed unmatched. The CDR3 coding sequence is TGCGCCAGCAGCCAAGAGGTGAGGGACAGAGTCCTCTATGGCTACACCTTC. This encodes CASSQEVRDRVLYGYTF.

V usage is TRBV27 and J usage is TRBJ1-5, with TRBD1 as a possible D gene (6 bases). V lost 3 bases and J lost 2, with 11 bases in between. The CDR3 extends over 15 amino acids. Looked up from germline, CDR1 is MNHEY and CDR2 is SMNVEV (reference sequence). CDR3 coding DNA: TGTGCCAGCAGTTTCGGCAGGGGTGGCAATCAGCCCCAGCATTTT. The encoded protein is CASSFGRGGNQPQHF.

J is TRBJ2-1 and V is TRBV10-3, with 14 positions matching TRBD2. Germline V lookup: CDR1 ENHRY, CDR2 SYGVKD. V dropped 7 bases and J dropped 8; count of bases not matched to a gene: 4. CDR3 length: 14 amino acids. The CDR3 sequence is CAITPGLAGDEQFF. The CDR3 DNA sequence: TGTGCCATCACACCGGGACTAGCGGGAGATGAGCAGTTCTTC.

The chain couples TRBV7-2 to TRBJ2-5; the D is unclear. V gave up 7 bases and J gave up 5 bases, with 11 bases separating them. This CDR3 region has 12 residues. CDR1 and CDR2 (germline): SGHTA, FQGNSA. In DNA form, the CDR3 reads TGTGCCAGCACTCTTTATCTTGAGACCCAGTACTTC. It translates to CASTLYLETQYF.

This clone was detected only once. V and J are TRBV6-5 and TRBJ1-6, with 9 nucleotides matching TRBD1. V gave up 4 bases and J gave up 9 bases; unmatched junction bases: 7. The CDR3 is 15 amino acids. Per the germline V gene, CDR1 is MNHEY and CDR2 is SVGAGI. The CDR3 DNA reads TGTGCCAGCAGTTCACAGGGGGCGTGGGGTTCACCCCTCCACTTT. Translation: CASSSQGAWGSPLHF.

The chain has TRBV24-1 and TRBJ2-7; D might be TRBD2 (6 bases). CDR1 and CDR2 from the germline V gene are KGHDR and SFDVKD. V was clipped by 5 bases and J by 9 bases, with 19 bases between them. The CDR3 sequence is 14 residues long. The CDR3 sequence: CATSAGTLLRGQYF. CDR3 nucleotides: TGTGCCACCAGTGCCGGGACTCTACTACGAGGGCAGTACTTC.

This clone was picked up one time. J is TRBJ2-7 and V is TRBV7-9; 8 bases are a match to TRBD1. The CDR3 has 13 residues. Germline trimming cut 5 bases from V and 12 bases from J; bases unmatched to any gene: 12. CDR1 SEHNR and CDR2 FQNEAQ come from the germline V gene (reference sequence). The CDR3 reads CASSTGQGLRVYV. The CDR3 DNA follows: TGTGCCAGCAGCACAGGACAGGGATTGAGGGTGTACGTC.

V and J are TRBV5-1 and TRBJ2-3; D not resolved. The CDR3 runs 16 residues. The V gene lost 0 bases and the J gene lost 1 base, with 12 bases spanning the gap. Per germline, CDR1 SGHRS and CDR2 YFSETQ. The CDR3 sequence: CASSLGVGDRTDTQYF. The CDR3 DNA is TGCGCCAGCAGCTTGGGCGTGGGCGACCGCACAGATACGCAGTATTTT.